This T cell receptor (beta chain) comes out of a study of glioma-infiltrating T cells. This clonotype came up many times. Amplification of TCR alpha and beta CDR3 regions from RNA used iRepertoire nested multiplex PCR. TCRdb recomputed calls from the multiplex PCR reads with MiXCR, one row per CDR3 protein. The table lists approximately 140,000 distinct CDR3 sequences, about 25% of them singletons. The germline CDR1 and CDR2 sequences are LNHNV and YYDKDF (reference sequence). Trimming removed 7 bases from V and 1 base from J, with 13 bases in between. The CDR3 runs 14 residues. This TCR was sampled from a human donor with low-grade glioma or glioblastoma, undergoing nonglioma brain surgery, or in good health (not recorded which). The specimen sequenced was glioma tissue, nonneoplastic brain tissue, or PBMCs (not recorded which). The V call is TRBV15, the J call TRBJ2-5, with D possibly matching TRBD2 (5 bases). CDR3 nucleotide sequence: TGTGCCACCACTCAAGGACTCGTCCAAGAGACCCAGTACTTC. Its translation is CATTQGLVQETQYF.